Listed below are T cell receptor beta chains from one sample, sequenced in a study of brain T cells in children with intractable seizures. Here immunoSEQ multiplex PCR was the method, and the copy in TCRdb shows in-frame clones only, minus some. Counted here are about 340,000 clones, 93% occurring once; the ten biggest clones make up 5.7%. Sequencing was performed on peripheral blood, taken less than 6 months after surgery. These receptors were collected from a boy younger than two with tuberous sclerosis and intractable seizures. Both conserved end residues are part of each CDR3.

TRBV19	TRBJ1-1	CASSIGAGQNTEAFF
TRBV7-3	TRBJ1-6	CASSLGQGGSPLHF
TRBV20-1	TRBJ1-1	CSASPSMRAFF
TRBV7-9	TRBJ2-4	CASSQDGVAKNIQYF
TRBV24-1	TRBJ2-3	CATSDYRNGGGADTQYF
TRBV18	TRBJ1-5	CASSPDRGQQPQHF
TRBV7-2	TRBJ2-3	CASSLARASGGRRDTQYF
TRBV19	TRBJ1-2	CASTLRGVDYGYTF
TRBV4-2	TRBJ2-3	CASSQDRSGRRPSITDTQYF
TRBV6-5	TRBJ2-5	CASSYGTSGGAETQYF
TRBV7-6	TRBJ1-3	CASSLGGQVSGNTIYF
TRBV3-1/TRBV3-2	TRBJ1-2	CASSQGGGGYTF
TRBV6-5	TRBJ1-1	CASRFTKGTEAFF
TRBV7-9	TRBJ2-1	CASSPGLASDEQFF
TRBV19	TRBJ2-1	CASSVLAAYNEQFF
TRBV12-3/TRBV12-4	TRBJ1-1	CASSLTGRTEAFF
TRBV3-1/TRBV3-2	TRBJ2-2	CASSPPGHTGELFF
TRBV6-1	TRBJ2-5	CASSEFWGGEETQYF
TRBV3-1/TRBV3-2	TRBJ1-2	CASSRAGRGDYGYTF
TRBV2	TRBJ1-1	CASSDRTGGLSEAFF
TRBV13	TRBJ2-3	CASSSPGLRTSGIVRTDTQYF
TRBV30	TRBJ2-7	CALGWETSYEQYF
TRBV9	TRBJ2-7	CASSVGTSGRYEQYF
TRBV2	TRBJ2-7	CATRRGGGSYEQYF
TRBV2	TRBJ2-1	CASSDESLSYNEQFF
TRBV12-3/TRBV12-4	TRBJ2-7	CASSSGPRGQYF
TRBV24-1	TRBJ1-2	CATSDGQGASGYTF
TRBV30	TRBJ1-2	CACPSDRALYGYTF
TRBV11-2	TRBJ1-1	CASSPIQWTEAFF
TRBV5-4	TRBJ2-2	CASRHDRGLSTGELFF
TRBV5-1	TRBJ1-5	CASSLRGGDQPQHF
TRBV20-1	TRBJ2-1	CSASSLLAGGTMVNEQFF
TRBV4-2	TRBJ1-2	CASSLLGKGDNYGYTF
TRBV29-1	TRBJ2-1	CSKGWTYNEQFF
TRBV9	TRBJ2-1	CASSPLRSSSYNEQFF
TRBV6-5	TRBJ1-2	CASATTGAGYTF
TRBV7-9	TRBJ2-1	CASSPGLDLYNEQFF
TRBV18	TRBJ1-5	CASSPRGGRPLSSVQPQHF
TRBV12-3/TRBV12-4	TRBJ1-2	CASSEGDGYTF
TRBV30	TRBJ2-1	CAWSDGISNEQFF
TRBV7-9	TRBJ1-1	CASRPTANTEAFF
TRBV4-1	TRBJ1-1	CASSPKPVTDTEAFF
TRBV9	TRBJ2-5	CASSASLAGGPGTQYF
TRBV3-1/TRBV3-2	TRBJ1-6	CASSPVTGPSSYNSPLHF
TRBV12-3/TRBV12-4	TRBJ1-1	CASSFVGRTEAFF
TRBV7-2	TRBJ2-7	CASSLGREPGQAPYEQYF